A selection of T cell receptor beta chains follows, all from one sample in a study of technical replicates of blood from a few donors. The protocol was immunoSEQ multiplex PCR, while the TCRdb copy is restricted to in-frame clones and leaves out a portion. This table has some 70,000 clones, roughly 90% appearing once. Material for sequencing was PBMCs. These receptors originate from a human donor in good health. Some clones in this sample may be carry-over from other donors' samples. CDR3s include the opening cysteine and the closing phenylalanine or tryptophan. The D gene is left open where the match is weak. For some rows the clone size is stated as once, few or many, or as a class when expanded; others skip it.

CDR3 DNA: TGCGCCAGCAGCGCCGGGACAGCCCAAGAGACCCAGTACTTC; CDR3 protein: CASSAGTAQETQYF; V gene: TRBV5-1; clone size: -; J gene: TRBJ2-5; CDR3 length: 14; D gene: TRBD1
CDR3 DNA: TGCGCCAGAAGCTTGGAGCCGGGACAGGGATTCTACGAGCAGTACTTC; CDR3 protein: CARSLEPGQGFYEQYF; V gene: TRBV5-1; clone size: once; J gene: TRBJ2-7; CDR3 length: 16; D gene: TRBD1
CDR3 DNA: TGTGCCAGCTCAAGACTAGCGGGGACCCCCTACGAGCAGTACTTC; CDR3 protein: CASSRLAGTPYEQYF; V gene: TRBV18; clone size: -; J gene: TRBJ2-7; CDR3 length: 15; D gene: TRBD2
CDR3 DNA: TGTGCCAGCAGCCAAGTATTGTTAGCGGGATCGGAGCAGTTCTTC; CDR3 protein: CASSQVLLAGSEQFF; V gene: TRBV4-2; clone size: -; J gene: TRBJ2-1; CDR3 length: 15; D gene: TRBD2
CDR3 DNA: TGTGCCAGCAGCCTGGGACTAGCGGGAGGGGTTGAGCAGTTCTTC; CDR3 protein: CASSLGLAGGVEQFF; V gene: TRBV11-1; clone size: -; J gene: TRBJ2-1; CDR3 length: 15; D gene: TRBD2
CDR3 DNA: TGTGCCAGCAGCCTGGGGTGGTCGGGACTAGCGAACATTCAGTACTTC; CDR3 protein: CASSLGWSGLANIQYF; V gene: TRBV5-4; clone size: -; J gene: TRBJ2-4; CDR3 length: 16; D gene: TRBD2
CDR3 DNA: TGTGCCAGCAGCTTATGGCGGCAAGAGACCCAGTACTTC; CDR3 protein: CASSLWRQETQYF; V gene: TRBV11-2; clone size: -; J gene: TRBJ2-5; CDR3 length: 13; D gene: -
CDR3 DNA: TGCGCCAGTGGTGAGGGCCCCGCGCAGTATTTT; CDR3 protein: CASGEGPAQYF; V gene: TRBV5-1; clone size: -; J gene: TRBJ2-3; CDR3 length: 11; D gene: -
CDR3 DNA: TGTGCCTGGAACCCGGGGACTAGCGGGGGCAATGAGCAGTTCTTC; CDR3 protein: CAWNPGTSGGNEQFF; V gene: TRBV30; clone size: -; J gene: TRBJ2-1; CDR3 length: 15; D gene: TRBD2
CDR3 DNA: TGTGCCAGCACCGATAGACCGGGACAAGCTCACTTT; CDR3 protein: CASTDRPGQAHF; V gene: TRBV28; clone size: once; J gene: TRBJ1-6; CDR3 length: 12; D gene: -
CDR3 DNA: TGTGCCAGCAGTGAAAGCTCGACAGGGGGACAGCCCCAGCATTTT; CDR3 protein: CASSESSTGGQPQHF; V gene: TRBV2; clone size: -; J gene: TRBJ1-5; CDR3 length: 15; D gene: TRBD1
CDR3 DNA: TGTGCCAGTAGTACGAGGAACACTGAAGCTTTCTTT; CDR3 protein: CASSTRNTEAFF; V gene: TRBV19; clone size: few; J gene: TRBJ1-1; CDR3 length: 12; D gene: -
CDR3 DNA: TGCGCCAGCAGCCAAGATCGAGACAGGGGTGAGCAGTTCTTC; CDR3 protein: CASSQDRDRGEQFF; V gene: TRBV4-1; clone size: -; J gene: TRBJ2-1; CDR3 length: 14; D gene: TRBD1
CDR3 DNA: TGTGCCTGGCCGGGACTAGGGATCTGGGAGCAGTACTTC; CDR3 protein: CAWPGLGIWEQYF; V gene: TRBV30; clone size: -; J gene: TRBJ2-7; CDR3 length: 13; D gene: TRBD2
CDR3 DNA: TGTGCCAGCAGCTTAGTATCAGGACTTTACAATGAGCAGTTCTTC; CDR3 protein: CASSLVSGLYNEQFF; V gene: TRBV7-2; clone size: -; J gene: TRBJ2-1; CDR3 length: 15; D gene: -
CDR3 DNA: TGTGCCAGCAGCCCGTCGGGCAGGGGCACAGATACGCAGTATTTT; CDR3 protein: CASSPSGRGTDTQYF; V gene: TRBV9; clone size: once; J gene: TRBJ2-3; CDR3 length: 15; D gene: -
CDR3 DNA: TGTGCCACCAGCGAGGGGGCTCTCAGCACCGGGGAGCTGTTTTTT; CDR3 protein: CATSEGALSTGELFF; V gene: TRBV15; clone size: -; J gene: TRBJ2-2; CDR3 length: 15; D gene: TRBD1
CDR3 DNA: TGCGCCAGCAGCTTGACAGCAACCTCTGGAAACACCATATATTTT; CDR3 protein: CASSLTATSGNTIYF; V gene: TRBV5-1; clone size: -; J gene: TRBJ1-3; CDR3 length: 15; D gene: -
CDR3 DNA: TGTGCCAGCAGCTTGGCCCCGCCGGCAGATACGCAGTATTTT; CDR3 protein: CASSLAPPADTQYF; V gene: TRBV5-4; clone size: -; J gene: TRBJ2-3; CDR3 length: 14; D gene: -
CDR3 DNA: TGTGCCAGCAGCTTAGGTAGCGGGTTCTCCTACAATGAGCAGTTCTTC; CDR3 protein: CASSLGSGFSYNEQFF; V gene: TRBV7-3; clone size: -; J gene: TRBJ2-1; CDR3 length: 16; D gene: TRBD2
CDR3 DNA: TGTGCCAGCAGTACCCACAGGGATAGCAATCAGCCCCAGCATTTT; CDR3 protein: CASSTHRDSNQPQHF; V gene: TRBV6-5; clone size: -; J gene: TRBJ1-5; CDR3 length: 15; D gene: -
CDR3 DNA: TGTGCCAGCAGCCTTACAGGGTTCGAGCAGTACTTC; CDR3 protein: CASSLTGFEQYF; V gene: TRBV4-2; clone size: -; J gene: TRBJ2-7; CDR3 length: 12; D gene: -
CDR3 DNA: TGCGCCAGCAGTCAACCCGATCGATTCAGGGTCTACGAGCAGTACTTC; CDR3 protein: CASSQPDRFRVYEQYF; V gene: TRBV23-1; clone size: -; J gene: TRBJ2-7; CDR3 length: 16; D gene: -
CDR3 DNA: TGTGCCAGCAGCTTAGACGGCCGGGCCGGGGAGCTGTTTTTT; CDR3 protein: CASSLDGRAGELFF; V gene: TRBV11-3; clone size: -; J gene: TRBJ2-2; CDR3 length: 14; D gene: -
CDR3 DNA: TGTGCCAGCAGCTTGGTTGGAGGGCCTTACGAGCAGTACTTC; CDR3 protein: CASSLVGGPYEQYF; V gene: TRBV5-4; clone size: -; J gene: TRBJ2-7; CDR3 length: 14; D gene: -
CDR3 DNA: TGCGCCAGCGCCCCCTTTCCGGGGGCTGAAGCTTTCTTT; CDR3 protein: CASAPFPGAEAFF; V gene: TRBV4-3; clone size: -; J gene: TRBJ1-1; CDR3 length: 13; D gene: -
CDR3 DNA: TGCAGCGCATGGACAGGGAGGTACTATGGCTACACCTTC; CDR3 protein: CSAWTGRYYGYTF; V gene: TRBV29-1; clone size: -; J gene: TRBJ1-2; CDR3 length: 13; D gene: TRBD1
CDR3 DNA: TGTGCCAGCAGCGTAGCTATTGCGGGGACAGATACGCAGTATTTT; CDR3 protein: CASSVAIAGTDTQYF; V gene: TRBV9; clone size: -; J gene: TRBJ2-3; CDR3 length: 15; D gene: -
CDR3 DNA: TGTGCCAGCAGCTACCGGACTAGCGGGAGTCTCTCCTACAATGAGCAGTTCTTC; CDR3 protein: CASSYRTSGSLSYNEQFF; V gene: TRBV7-2; clone size: -; J gene: TRBJ2-1; CDR3 length: 18; D gene: TRBD2
CDR3 DNA: TGTGCCAGCAGCCACCCACCGGAGGTTCAGGAGCAGTACTTC; CDR3 protein: CASSHPPEVQEQYF; V gene: TRBV7-2; clone size: -; J gene: TRBJ2-7; CDR3 length: 14; D gene: -
CDR3 DNA: TGTGCCAGCAGCCGGGACATCAATCAGCCCCAGCATTTT; CDR3 protein: CASSRDINQPQHF; V gene: TRBV7-2; clone size: -; J gene: TRBJ1-5; CDR3 length: 13; D gene: -
CDR3 DNA: TGTGCCATCAGTGATATGGGGCCGAATGAGCAGTTCTTC; CDR3 protein: CAISDMGPNEQFF; V gene: TRBV10-3; clone size: -; J gene: TRBJ2-1; CDR3 length: 13; D gene: -
CDR3 DNA: TGTGCCAGCAGCTTGGTGGGGGGAAATGAAAAACTGTTTTTT; CDR3 protein: CASSLVGGNEKLFF; V gene: TRBV5-6; clone size: -; J gene: TRBJ1-4; CDR3 length: 14; D gene: -
CDR3 DNA: TGTGCCACACTGGACAGGGCCCGCACAGATACGCAGTATTTT; CDR3 protein: CATLDRARTDTQYF; V gene: TRBV10-3; clone size: -; J gene: TRBJ2-3; CDR3 length: 14; D gene: TRBD1
CDR3 DNA: TGTGCCAGCAGCCAAGACCAGGGACTACGGAGCTCCTACAATGAGCAGTTCTTC; CDR3 protein: CASSQDQGLRSSYNEQFF; V gene: TRBV4-2; clone size: -; J gene: TRBJ2-1; CDR3 length: 18; D gene: TRBD2
CDR3 DNA: TGTGCCAGCAGCTTGGCCGGGACAGGCGAGTGGACCCAGTACTTC; CDR3 protein: CASSLAGTGEWTQYF; V gene: TRBV11-2; clone size: -; J gene: TRBJ2-5; CDR3 length: 15; D gene: TRBD1
CDR3 DNA: TGTGCCAGCAATCCAGAAAACACTGAAGCTTTCTTT; CDR3 protein: CASNPENTEAFF; V gene: TRBV6-6; clone size: few; J gene: TRBJ1-1; CDR3 length: 12; D gene: -
CDR3 DNA: TGTGCCAGCAGCCAGGGACTAAGTCCCTACGAGCAGTACTTC; CDR3 protein: CASSQGLSPYEQYF; V gene: TRBV14; clone size: once; J gene: TRBJ2-7; CDR3 length: 14; D gene: TRBD2
CDR3 DNA: TGTGCCGCCAGCAAAAGGGCCGGGACAGAGAACACTGAAGCTTTCTTT; CDR3 protein: CAASKRAGTENTEAFF; V gene: TRBV6-6; clone size: -; J gene: TRBJ1-1; CDR3 length: 16; D gene: TRBD1
CDR3 DNA: TGTGCCATCAGCGGACTAGCGGGCCACTACGAGCAGTACTTC; CDR3 protein: CAISGLAGHYEQYF; V gene: TRBV10-3; clone size: -; J gene: TRBJ2-7; CDR3 length: 14; D gene: TRBD2
CDR3 DNA: TGTGCCAGCAGATACACAGGGGACACCGGGGAGCTGTTTTTT; CDR3 protein: CASRYTGDTGELFF; V gene: TRBV6-1; clone size: -; J gene: TRBJ2-2; CDR3 length: 14; D gene: TRBD1
CDR3 DNA: TGTGCCAGTAGTACCGGGACATCGAGCTCTGGAAACACCATATATTTT; CDR3 protein: CASSTGTSSSGNTIYF; V gene: TRBV19; clone size: -; J gene: TRBJ1-3; CDR3 length: 16; D gene: -
CDR3 DNA: TGTGCCAGCAGCCTACATATAAGGACAGGGGGCGGGAACACTGAAGCTTTCTTT; CDR3 protein: CASSLHIRTGGGNTEAFF; V gene: TRBV7-2; clone size: -; J gene: TRBJ1-1; CDR3 length: 18; D gene: TRBD1
CDR3 DNA: TGTGCCAGTAGAGGAGCTCGGGGGAGCAATCAGCCCCAGCATTTT; CDR3 protein: CASRGARGSNQPQHF; V gene: TRBV19; clone size: -; J gene: TRBJ1-5; CDR3 length: 15; D gene: -
CDR3 DNA: TGTGCTAGTGGTACTCCTTCGGGGACAGCCCAGCATTTT; CDR3 protein: CASGTPSGTAQHF; V gene: TRBV12-5; clone size: -; J gene: TRBJ1-5; CDR3 length: 13; D gene: TRBD1
CDR3 DNA: TGTGCCAGCAGCTTGAGGCAGGGGGCGGGTGAGCAGTTCTTC; CDR3 protein: CASSLRQGAGEQFF; V gene: TRBV5-4; clone size: few; J gene: TRBJ2-1; CDR3 length: 14; D gene: TRBD1
CDR3 DNA: TGTGCCAGCAGCAGCGGGATTTATGGCTACACCTTC; CDR3 protein: CASSSGIYGYTF; V gene: TRBV11-2; clone size: -; J gene: TRBJ1-2; CDR3 length: 12; D gene: -
CDR3 DNA: TGTGCCAGCAGTGGGAGGGAAAGGGACTATGGCTACACCTTC; CDR3 protein: CASSGRERDYGYTF; V gene: TRBV2; clone size: -; J gene: TRBJ1-2; CDR3 length: 14; D gene: -
CDR3 DNA: TGCAGTGCTAGGGGCGGGGCCGAGCAGTACTTC; CDR3 protein: CSARGGAEQYF; V gene: TRBV20-1; clone size: few; J gene: TRBJ2-7; CDR3 length: 11; D gene: -
CDR3 DNA: TGTGCCAGCAGCACCCGGGACAGGGGGCGCGGCTATGGCTACACCTTC; CDR3 protein: CASSTRDRGRGYGYTF; V gene: TRBV7-9; clone size: -; J gene: TRBJ1-2; CDR3 length: 16; D gene: TRBD1
CDR3 DNA: TGTGCCAGCAGTGACTTAGCGGGTACGAACACCGGGGAGCTGTTTTTT; CDR3 protein: CASSDLAGTNTGELFF; V gene: TRBV6-4; clone size: medium-sized; J gene: TRBJ2-2; CDR3 length: 16; D gene: TRBD2
CDR3 DNA: TGTGCTAGTTCCTCGGACAGAGAGAATGAAAAACTGTTTTTT; CDR3 protein: CASSSDRENEKLFF; V gene: TRBV12-5; clone size: -; J gene: TRBJ1-4; CDR3 length: 14; D gene: -
CDR3 DNA: TGTGCCAGCAGCACCTGGACAGCCTGCACAGATACGCAGTATTTT; CDR3 protein: CASSTWTACTDTQYF; V gene: TRBV21-1; clone size: -; J gene: TRBJ2-3; CDR3 length: 15; D gene: -
CDR3 DNA: TGTGCCAGCAGCGGGGGACAAGACGGTAATTCACCCCTCCACTTT; CDR3 protein: CASSGGQDGNSPLHF; V gene: TRBV5-4; clone size: -; J gene: TRBJ1-6; CDR3 length: 15; D gene: -
CDR3 DNA: TGTGCCAGTAGTACTGGGGACAGGGTAGCGGAGACCCAGTACTTC; CDR3 protein: CASSTGDRVAETQYF; V gene: TRBV19; clone size: -; J gene: TRBJ2-5; CDR3 length: 15; D gene: TRBD1
CDR3 DNA: TGTGCCAGCAGCCCAAACATCCAAGAGACCCAGTACTTC; CDR3 protein: CASSPNIQETQYF; V gene: TRBV5-4; clone size: once; J gene: TRBJ2-5; CDR3 length: 13; D gene: -
CDR3 DNA: TGCGCCAGCAGCCCCTTTGCGGACAGGGGGGTCGGAAAACTGTTTTTT; CDR3 protein: CASSPFADRGVGKLFF; V gene: TRBV5-1; clone size: -; J gene: TRBJ1-4; CDR3 length: 16; D gene: TRBD1